This TCR beta chain was identified in a study of OX40 agonist ivuxolimab in advanced cancers. Study overall: Dose-escalation cases comprised hepatocellular carcinoma, melanoma, renal cell or head and neck cancer. Three patients, one with hepatocellular carcinoma and two with cutaneous melanoma, achieved partial responses. General study findings and limits: Expanded peripheral T-cell antigen specificity went undetermined.

This clone showed up just a few times. Its antigen is not known. Libraries were prepared by immunoSEQ multiplex PCR; TCRdb keeps only in-frame clonotypes and omits some of them. In the table there are 80,000 to 85,000 clones, roughly four fifths of which are singletons. This TCR was sampled from an adult with an advanced solid tumor such as melanoma, head and neck, liver or kidney cancer. The specimen was CD4+ or CD8+ T cells sorted from blood, collected in a trial of the OX40 agonist ivuxolimab.

CDR3 in DNA: TGTGCCACCAGCAGCCCGGACAGGGCTCAAGAGACCCAGTACTTC. This translates into CATSSPDRAQETQYF. The gene calls are TRBV15 and TRBJ2-5; 8 bases fit TRBD1. The CDR3 covers 15 residues. V dropped 3 bases and J dropped 2; count of bases not matched to a gene: 5. CDR1 and CDR2 (germline): LNHNV, YYDKDF (reference sequence).